Listed below are T cell receptor beta chains from one sample, sequenced in a study of early T cells in non-severe SARS-CoV-2 infection. TCRdb re-analysed the 5' RACE reads in MiXCR, keeping a single row per CDR3 protein. The sample lists 85,000 to 100,000 distinct CDR3 sequences, roughly 17% seen once, with just over 5% in the top ten. Sequencing used whole blood, obtained at baseline. The origin of the receptors is an adult who was a healthcare worker with PCR-confirmed SARS-CoV-2 infection or an uninfected control (not recorded which). CDR3s include the opening cysteine and the closing phenylalanine or tryptophan. The D gene is left open where the match is weak. The listing skips clone size in some rows; elsewhere it reads once, few, many or a size class.

J	size	D	V	CDR3	DNA
TRBJ2-7	NA	NA	TRBV4-3	CASSQGRDGYYEQYF	TGCGCCAGCAGCCAAGGGCGAGACGGTTATTACGAGCAGTACTTC
TRBJ2-1	many	NA	TRBV4-3	CASSQDTGAEQFF	TGCGCCAGCAGCCAAGACACAGGCGCTGAGCAGTTCTTC
TRBJ2-5	NA	TRBD2	TRBV10-2	CASDFGAGVEETQYF	TGCGCCAGCGATTTCGGAGCGGGAGTAGAAGAGACCCAGTACTTC
TRBJ1-2	many	NA	TRBV7-9	CASSSTVEDGYTF	TGTGCCAGCAGCTCGACAGTTGAGGATGGCTACACCTTC
TRBJ1-2	many	NA	TRBV28	CASSHGQNYGYTF	TGTGCCAGCAGCCACGGACAGAACTATGGCTACACCTTC
TRBJ2-7	many	TRBD2	TRBV20-1	CSARDSREASYEQYF	TGCAGTGCTAGAGATTCACGGGAGGCCTCCTACGAGCAGTACTTC
TRBJ2-7	many	TRBD1	TRBV7-9	CASSLGQLSYEQYF	TGTGCCAGCAGCTTGGGACAGTTGAGCTACGAGCAGTACTTC
TRBJ2-3	NA	TRBD2	TRBV7-6	CASSPSGSSDTQYF	TGTGCCAGCAGCCCCAGCGGGAGCTCAGATACGCAGTATTTT
TRBJ2-4	few	NA	TRBV7-9	CASSPQGGKNIQYF	TGTGCCAGCAGCCCACAGGGAGGCAAAAACATTCAGTACTTC
TRBJ2-3	NA	NA	TRBV4-3	CASSQQSGDTQYF	TGCGCCAGCAGCCAGCAGTCCGGAGATACGCAGTATTTT
TRBJ2-1	few	NA	TRBV7-3	CASSLSIAGLDNEQFF	TGTGCCAGCAGCTTATCCATTGCGGGACTCGACAATGAGCAGTTCTTC
TRBJ2-7	few	TRBD2	TRBV28	CASSFRGLAGIYEQYF	TGTGCCAGCAGTTTCCGTGGACTAGCGGGGATCTACGAGCAGTACTTC
TRBJ2-3	NA	TRBD2	TRBV7-2	CASSLLAGPTDTQYF	TGTGCCAGCAGCCTACTAGCGGGCCCCACAGATACGCAGTATTTT
TRBJ1-4	few	TRBD1	TRBV5-1	CASSLVPWTGDPTNEKLFF	TGCGCCAGCAGCTTGGTGCCCTGGACAGGAGACCCAACTAATGAAAAACTGTTTTTT
TRBJ2-1	NA	NA	TRBV12-3/TRBV12-4	CASSLGSGHEQFF	TGTGCCAGCAGTTTAGGTTCTGGCCATGAGCAGTTCTTC
TRBJ2-7	few	NA	TRBV7-2	CASSLESSPTYEQYF	TGTGCCAGCAGCTTAGAGTCGAGCCCGACCTACGAGCAGTACTTC
TRBJ1-5	NA	NA	TRBV5-8	CASSPVGANQPQHF	TGTGCCAGCAGCCCCGTTGGCGCTAATCAGCCCCAGCATTTT
TRBJ1-1	NA	TRBD1	TRBV5-4	CASSLDRGHRNTEAFF	TGTGCCAGCAGCTTGGACAGGGGGCATAGGAACACTGAAGCTTTCTTT
TRBJ1-6	few	NA	TRBV20-1	CSAIGDDNSPLHF	TGCAGTGCTATTGGGGATGATAATTCACCCCTCCACTTT
TRBJ2-2	NA	NA	TRBV7-9	CASSGPWASTGELFF	TGTGCCAGCAGCGGACCGTGGGCGAGCACCGGGGAGCTGTTTTTT
TRBJ1-1	few	TRBD1	TRBV11-2	CASSSTGWNTEAFF	TGTGCCAGCAGCTCGACAGGGTGGAACACTGAAGCTTTCTTT
TRBJ2-3	few	NA	TRBV24-1	CATSGGADTQYF	TGTGCCACCAGTGGGGGGGCAGATACGCAGTATTTT
TRBJ2-2	NA	TRBD2	TRBV4-2	CASSQDRTRATGELFF	TGTGCCAGCAGCCAAGATAGGACTAGAGCCACCGGGGAGCTGTTTTTT
TRBJ1-5	NA	NA	TRBV12-3/TRBV12-4	CASSLEGQPQHF	TGTGCCAGCAGTTTGGAGGGACAGCCCCAGCATTTT
TRBJ2-5	NA	NA	TRBV5-1	CASSLGTSQETQYF	TGCGCCAGCAGCTTGGGTACTAGCCAAGAGACCCAGTACTTC
TRBJ2-7	few	TRBD2	TRBV9	CASSVGLAGGEQYF	TGTGCCAGCAGCGTAGGGCTAGCGGGAGGCGAGCAGTACTTC
TRBJ2-3	NA	NA	TRBV2	CASGGDRFADTQYF	TGTGCCAGCGGGGGGGACAGATTCGCAGATACGCAGTATTTT
TRBJ2-3	few	NA	TRBV25-1	CASSEGSADTQYF	TGTGCCAGCAGTGAAGGAAGTGCGGATACGCAGTATTTT
TRBJ2-1	many	NA	TRBV4-3	CASSQAASYNEQFF	TGCGCCAGCAGCCAGGCGGCCTCCTACAATGAGCAGTTCTTC
TRBJ2-1	NA	NA	TRBV5-4	CASSFPGQNEQFF	TGTGCCAGCAGCTTTCCAGGGCAAAATGAGCAGTTCTTC
TRBJ2-1	NA	NA	TRBV2	CASSDETSGTRPASSYNEQFF	TGTGCCAGCAGTGATGAGACCTCCGGGACCCGGCCCGCGAGCTCCTACAATGAGCAGTTCTTC
TRBJ1-1	few	NA	TRBV14	CASSGVGTEAFF	TGTGCCAGCAGCGGGGTGGGTACTGAAGCTTTCTTT
TRBJ2-3	NA	TRBD1	TRBV5-1	CASSLYWDRYTDTQYF	TGCGCCAGCAGCTTGTACTGGGACAGATACACAGATACGCAGTATTTT
TRBJ2-7	NA	NA	TRBV27	CASTSNWGDSYEQYF	TGTGCCAGCACCTCCAATTGGGGGGACTCCTACGAGCAGTACTTC
TRBJ2-1	NA	NA	TRBV19	CASSQGRPGNNEQFF	TGTGCCAGTAGTCAGGGACGACCAGGGAACAATGAGCAGTTCTTC
TRBJ2-5	NA	TRBD2	TRBV18	CASSPPSGSLLETQYF	TGTGCCAGCTCACCCCCTAGCGGGAGCTTATTGGAGACCCAGTACTTC
TRBJ2-3	NA	NA	TRBV7-9	CASSSGGAGTDTQYF	TGTGCCAGCAGCTCTGGAGGGGCTGGCACAGATACGCAGTATTTT
TRBJ2-3	NA	NA	TRBV12-3/TRBV12-4	CASSLARDGTDTQYF	TGTGCCAGCAGTTTGGCCAGGGACGGCACAGATACGCAGTATTTT
TRBJ2-2	NA	TRBD2	TRBV7-2	CASSWSSGSNTGELFF	TGTGCCAGCAGCTGGTCTAGCGGGTCAAACACCGGAGAGCTGTTTTTT
TRBJ2-1	NA	NA	TRBV19	CASSIPGQSPQFF	TGTGCCAGTAGTATACCCGGACAAAGCCCGCAGTTCTTC
TRBJ2-6	NA	NA	TRBV12-3/TRBV12-4	CASSFWWAPNSGANVLTF	TGTGCCAGCAGTTTTTGGTGGGCTCCCAACTCTGGGGCCAACGTCCTGACTTTC